This T cell receptor beta chain was identified during a study of blood T cell repertoires in COVID-19. Study background: The origin of the acute and convalescent COVID-19 samples was the United States, Italy and Spain. PBMCs, B-cell-depleted T cells, or T cells provided the cDNA or gDNA that made up the material.

Original analysis: Estimation of nucleated cell counts was performed using reference gene primer amplification. TCRdb's copy holds only in-frame clones and misses some; the assay was immunoSEQ multiplex PCR. That table furnishes V, J and clone size, whereas the DNA furnished D and trimming. This table has about 210,000 clones, more than 70% appearing once. Sequenced input: peripheral blood. The sequence was obtained from a human donor in a cohort sampled during active COVID-19.

The CDR3 sequence is CASSSQGGISGNTIYF. Here the CDR3 DNA reads TGTGCCAGCAGCAGCCAGGGGGGTATCTCTGGAAACACCATATATTTT. J is TRBJ1-3 and V is TRBV9, with 7 bases fitting TRBD1. The germline V gene has CDR1 SGDLS and CDR2 YYNGEE. The J segment lost 0 bases and the V segment lost 4 bases, leaving 7 bases of the junction unmatched. CDR3 length: 16 residues.